Listed below are T cell receptor beta chains from one sample, sequenced in a study of human T cells and chemical hapten exposure. Each CDR3 protein is one row after TCRdb ran MiXCR on the RACE reads. The top ten clones hold more than 0.95% of a sample with some 250,000 distinct CDR3 sequences, roughly 7.4% of them seen once. The source material was whole blood, sampled in connection with sensitization to the hapten diphenylcyclopropenone (DPC). The source of these receptors is a man between 18 and 29 years old with alopecia areata. Some clones in this sample may be carry-over from other donors' samples. Both conserved end residues are part of each CDR3. Fields, in order: clone size, D gene, V gene, J gene, CDR3 length, CDR3 protein, CDR3 DNA. D genes are given only for firm matches. Size values are once, few and many counts, or a class for expanded clones, and some rows have none.

size: few
D: TRBD2
V: TRBV10-3
J: TRBJ2-1
length: 14
CDR3: CAITGGPSYNEQFF
DNA: TGTGCCATCACGGGGGGACCCTCTTACAATGAGCAGTTCTTC

size: NA
D: TRBD1
V: TRBV10-2
J: TRBJ1-4
length: 16
CDR3: CASSEPRDRRGEKLFF
DNA: TGCGCCAGCAGTGAGCCCCGGGACAGGCGAGGTGAAAAACTGTTTTTT

size: NA
D: NA
V: TRBV6-6
J: TRBJ1-6
length: 12
CDR3: CASSTEGSPLHF
DNA: TGTGCCAGCAGTACAGAGGGTTCACCCCTCCACTTT

size: few
D: NA
V: TRBV6-5
J: TRBJ2-2
length: 13
CDR3: CASSYSTTGELFF
DNA: TGTGCCAGCAGTTACTCCACCACCGGGGAGCTGTTTTTT

size: NA
D: NA
V: TRBV11-2
J: TRBJ2-5
length: 14
CDR3: CASSLWDSQETQYF
DNA: TGTGCCAGCAGCTTGTGGGACTCCCAAGAGACCCAGTACTTC

size: few
D: NA
V: TRBV6-1
J: TRBJ1-6
length: 15
CDR3: CASSEGGGLATPLHF
DNA: TGTGCCAGCAGTGAAGGGGGCGGGCTCGCGACACCCCTCCACTTT

size: few
D: TRBD2
V: TRBV7-2
J: TRBJ2-5
length: 14
CDR3: CASSRGLAQETQYF
DNA: TGTGCCAGCAGCCGGGGACTAGCGCAAGAGACCCAGTACTTC

size: NA
D: NA
V: TRBV10-1
J: TRBJ1-5
length: 14
CDR3: CASSEAGDNQPQHF
DNA: TGCGCCAGCAGTGAGGCGGGGGACAATCAGCCCCAGCATTTT

size: NA
D: TRBD1
V: TRBV4-1
J: TRBJ2-1
length: 16
CDR3: CASSQETGGAYNEQFF
DNA: TGCGCCAGCAGCCAAGAGACAGGGGGCGCTTACAATGAGCAGTTCTTC

size: NA
D: NA
V: TRBV6-5
J: TRBJ2-7
length: 15
CDR3: CASSYLQGGTYEQYF
DNA: TGTGCCAGCAGTTACTTGCAGGGGGGAACCTACGAGCAGTACTTC

size: NA
D: NA
V: TRBV7-2
J: TRBJ1-6
length: 16
CDR3: CASSLGIGTKNSPLHF
DNA: TGTGCCAGCAGCTTAGGAATCGGCACCAAGAATTCACCCCTCCACTTT

size: NA
D: NA
V: TRBV7-3
J: TRBJ1-6
length: 15
CDR3: CASSLTPWFDSPLHF
DNA: TGTGCCAGCAGCTTAACCCCCTGGTTTGACTCACCCCTCCACTTT